The 20 T cell receptor beta chains in this list originate from one sample, sequenced in a study of cytomegalovirus exposure and HLA in healthy donors. Amplification used 60 Vbeta primers and 13 Jbeta primers. The data were produced by immunoSEQ multiplex PCR, yet TCRdb's version contains in-frame clones alone and is incomplete. This table holds some 150,000 clones, roughly four fifths found once. The sequenced sample consisted of PBMCs. The receptors originated from a man in his forties or fifties in good health and CMV-seronegative.

The chain couples TRBV11-3 to TRBJ2-3; D is unresolved. The V end lost 5 bases, the J end lost 4 bases, and 19 bases lay between the germline ends. The CDR3 runs 16 residues. The germline gives CDR1 SGHNT, CDR2 YENEEA. CDR3 sequence: CASSTLLEKRADTQYF. CDR3 sequence (DNA): TGTGCCAGCAGCACCCTGCTCGAGAAACGGGCAGATACGCAGTATTTT.

V usage is TRBV7-9 and J usage is TRBJ2-1; D perhaps matches TRBD1 (5 bases). Germline V gene data show CDR1 as SEHNR and CDR2 as FQNEAQ (reference sequence). Trimming stripped 5 bases from V and 9 bases from J, with 20 bases between. This CDR3 region has 15 residues. CDR3 loop: CASSQPGPPDSEQFF. CDR3 DNA: TGTGCCAGCAGCCAACCCGGGCCTCCCGACAGTGAGCAGTTCTTC.

The chain employs TRBV2 and TRBJ1-5, with D hard to call. CDR1 SNHLY and CDR2 FYNNEI come from the germline V gene. The V and J ends lost 5 bases and 5 bases respectively, with 22 bases between them. CDR3 size: 17 residues. The CDR3 reads CASSTLAFGQDYQPQHF. DNA of the CDR3: TGTGCCAGCAGTACTTTAGCGTTCGGGCAGGACTATCAGCCCCAGCATTTT.

J is TRBJ2-1 and V is TRBV7-9, with 15 bases that match TRBD2. V lost 4 bases, J lost 4 bases, and 8 bases stayed unmatched. Germline V gives CDR1 SEHNR, CDR2 FQNEAQ (reference sequence). The CDR3 totals 18 residues. CDR3 region: CASSSGLAGGIVYNEQFF. Here the CDR3 DNA reads TGTGCCAGCAGCTCCGGACTAGCGGGGGGGATAGTGTACAATGAGCAGTTCTTC.

V usage is TRBV2 and J usage is TRBJ2-1, with TRBD2 matching 14 bases. The CDR3 is 15 residues long. Looked up from germline, CDR1 is SNHLY and CDR2 is FYNNEI. Trimming at V came to 6 bases and at J to 10 bases, leaving 8 bases not matched to a gene. The CDR3 DNA sequence: TGTGCCAGCAGCGCCGGACTAGCGGGGGGCCTAGAGCAGTTCTTC. Amino acids: CASSAGLAGGLEQFF.

The chain recombines TRBV7-8 with TRBJ1-3; the D is unclear. CDR3 size: 19 residues. The germline gives CDR1 SGHVS, CDR2 FQNEAQ. The ends were cut back, 6 bases at V and 4 bases at J, with 28 bases in the middle. The CDR3 DNA is TGTGCCAGCAGTCCCATAGTAGACTTTCCTTTTACTCTCGGAAACACCATATATTTT. Translation: CASSPIVDFPFTLGNTIYF.

The chain employs TRBV10-3 and TRBJ2-1; TRBD2 aligns across 12 bases. In germline, CDR1 is ENHRY, CDR2 SYGVKD. This CDR3 has 14 amino acids. Trimming removed 7 bases from V and 8 bases from J; junction bases left unmatched: 6. The CDR3 spells CAITRTSGVDEQFF. The CDR3 nucleotides read TGTGCCATCACCCGGACTAGCGGGGTCGATGAGCAGTTCTTC.

The rearrangement links TRBV5-1 to TRBJ1-3; D is possibly TRBD1 (5 bases). Germline V gives CDR1 SGHRS, CDR2 YFSETQ. The V gene lost 4 bases and the J gene lost 2 bases, with 16 bases spanning the gap. The CDR3 has 16 amino acids. The CDR3 nucleotides read TGCGCCAGCAGCCATATTCAGGGTTTGGCTGGAAACACCATATATTTT. Protein sequence: CASSHIQGLAGNTIYF.

The rearrangement uses TRBV7-2 and TRBJ2-1, with D possibly matching TRBD2 (7 bases). The V gene lost 5 bases and the J gene lost 7 bases, with 24 bases spanning the gap. The CDR3 spans 17 residues. Germline assignment: CDR1 SGHTA and CDR2 FQGNSA. CDR3 coding DNA: TGTGCCAGCAGCAAACCGGACGGTGGGGGGGGCCTGAATGAGCAGTTCTTC. Translating it yields CASSKPDGGGGLNEQFF.

This chain connects TRBV7-8 to TRBJ1-2; no reliable D call. This CDR3 is 16 amino acids long. The germline V and J ends were trimmed by 2 bases and 2 bases, with 15 bases remaining between them. The germline gives CDR1 SGHVS, CDR2 FQNEAQ. The CDR3 coding sequence is TGTGCCAGCAGCTTAAGGATCGGATCCGGGAACTATGGCTACACCTTC. Encoded protein: CASSLRIGSGNYGYTF.

The count of this clone is one. This may be a read error, as it is one base from a much larger clone. This same CDR3 is encoded by further DNA sequences in the sample. The V and J genes are TRBV6-5 and TRBJ2-7; D is unresolved. Germline lookup yields CDR1 MNHEY and CDR2 SVGAGI. Trimming removed 5 bases at V and 4 bases at J, with 6 bases between. The CDR3 spans 11 residues. The CDR3 DNA is TGTGCCAGCAGTGAACGGTACGAGCAGTACTTC. This encodes CASSERYEQYF.

The rearrangement uses TRBV5-4 and TRBJ1-5; D not certain. CDR1 and CDR2 (germline): SGHNT, YYREEE (reference sequence). CDR3 length equals 13 residues. The V gene lost 4 bases and the J gene lost 11 bases, with 16 bases spanning the gap. CDR3 protein: CASSRTPGEAQHF. The CDR3, as DNA: TGTGCCAGCAGCCGGACCCCCGGGGAAGCCCAGCATTTT. The whole variable domain, filled in from reference TRBV5-4 and TRBJ1-5, reads ETGVTQSPTHLIKTRGQQVTLRCSSQSGHNTVSWYQQALGQGPQFIFQYYREEENGRGNFPPRFSGLQFPNYSSELNVNALELDDSALYLCASSRTPGEAQHFGDGTRLSIL.

The V and J genes are TRBV30 and TRBJ2-7; D remains unclear. This CDR3 is built from 13 residues. V was trimmed by 0 bases and J by 6 bases, leaving 12 bases between them. Germline assignment: CDR1 GTSNPN and CDR2 SVGIG (reference sequence). CDR3 nucleotide sequence: TGTGCCTGGAGTGTTTTAGATGGTACCGAGCAGTACTTC. This gives the protein CAWSVLDGTEQYF.

CDR3 in amino acids: CASSLSGGSNEQYF. The CDR3 nucleotides are TGTGCCAGCAGTTTATCCGGAGGGTCCAACGAGCAGTACTTC. V and J are TRBV27 and TRBJ2-7; perhaps TRBD2 as D (6 bases). From germline, CDR1 is MNHEY and CDR2 SMNVEV (reference sequence). The CDR3 contains 14 residues. Trimming stripped 0 bases from V and 5 bases from J, with 11 bases between.

The V and J genes are TRBV5-1 and TRBJ1-1; no reliable D call. Trimming shortened V by 1 base and J by 4 bases, and 14 bases separated the two germline ends. The CDR3 contains 15 residues. Looked up from germline, CDR1 is SGHRS and CDR2 is YFSETQ. CDR3 nucleotides: TGCGCCAGCAGCTTGAGTACGGTAGCGGGCACTGAAGCTTTCTTT. It codes for CASSLSTVAGTEAFF.

The V gene is TRBV7-6, the J gene TRBJ2-7; D unresolved. Germline assignment: CDR1 SGHVS and CDR2 FNYEAQ. This CDR3 has 13 amino acids. Trimming removed 5 bases from V and 2 bases from J, with 10 bases in between. Written as DNA, the CDR3 is TGTGCCAGCAGCGCGCGGTGGGCCTACGAGCAGTACTTC. Its translation: CASSARWAYEQYF.

This clone occurred a few times. The chain joins TRBV6-5 to TRBJ1-4; D gene unclear. CDR1 is MNHEY, CDR2 SVGAGI, per germline. The CDR3 length is 12 residues. Trimming removed 9 bases from V and 7 bases from J, with 12 bases in between. The CDR3 region has the DNA TGTGCCAGTTCCGCGGGCGGTGAAAAACTGTTTTTT. This codes for CASSAGGEKLFF.

The chain employs TRBV7-2 and TRBJ1-1, with D uncertain. The CDR3 extends over 15 amino acids. V lost 1 base and J 1 base, leaving 10 bases between the germline ends. Germline V CDR1 and CDR2: SGHTA, FQGNSA. The CDR3 spells CASSLGIEANTEAFF. Here the CDR3 DNA reads TGTGCCAGCAGCTTAGGCATAGAAGCGAACACTGAAGCTTTCTTT.

J is TRBJ1-2 and V is TRBV7-9; D is unclear. Germline CDR1 and CDR2: SEHNR and FQNEAQ (reference sequence). The CDR3 sequence is 10 residues long. With 4 bases removed from V and 7 bases from J, the gap between germline ends came to 4 bases. The CDR3 region is CASSSIGYTF. CDR3 DNA: TGTGCCAGCAGCTCCATTGGCTACACCTTC.

V is TRBV19 and J is TRBJ1-2, with D maybe TRBD1 (6 bases). V was shortened by 1 base and J by 8 bases, with 14 bases between the two germline ends. Germline V gene data show CDR1 as LNHDA and CDR2 as SQIVND (reference sequence). There are 14 residues in the CDR3. CDR3 bases: TGTGCCAGTAGTATAGGCCCTGCAGGGGCGGGCTACACCTTC. Encoded protein: CASSIGPAGAGYTF.